Below, 30 T cell receptor beta chains from the same sample are listed, as sequenced in a study of T cells in Graves' hyperthyroidism and ophthalmopathy. RNA transcripts gave rise to amplified TCR beta CDR3 regions. HTBI primers drove first-round RT-PCR of the TCR CDR3. Via MiXCR, TCRdb re-called the multiplex PCR reads, giving one row per CDR3 protein. This repertoire shows approximately 640,000 distinct CDR3 sequences, 40% to 55% found once; its top ten account for less than 9.5%. The source material was peripheral blood or thyroid tissue (not recorded which). All receptors derive from an adult man with Graves' disease, either hyperthyroidism or ophthalmopathy (not recorded which).

This clonotype was seen only once. The J gene is TRBJ1-4, the V gene TRBV20-1; D gene unclear. This CDR3 has 14 residues. V shed 5 bases and J shed 4 bases, with 14 bases lying between them. Germline lookup yields CDR1 DFQATT and CDR2 SNEGSKA (reference sequence). CDR3 in amino acids: CSALYTYSNEKLFF. The CDR3 bases are TGCAGTGCTCTGTACACTTACAGTAATGAAAAACTGTTTTTT.

Only a few counts were recorded for this clonotype. The gene calls are TRBV20-1 and TRBJ2-2, with a tentative D call TRBD2 (6 bases). This CDR3 contains 12 residues. The germline V gene encodes CDR1 DFQATT and CDR2 SNEGSKA (reference sequence). V lost 4 bases, J lost 4 bases, and 7 bases lay in between. The DNA of the CDR3 is TGCAGTGCTAATAGCGGCACCGGGGAGCTGTTTTTT. It yields the protein CSANSGTGELFF.

The chain employs TRBV7-2 and TRBJ2-5; 7 bases are shared with TRBD1. The J segment lost 5 bases and the V segment lost 5 bases, leaving 11 bases of the junction unmatched. The length of the CDR3 is 15 residues. The V gene's germline CDR1 is SGHTA and CDR2 FQGNSA. The CDR3 DNA follows: TGTGCCAGCAGCAAACGACAGGGTTTAGGCGAGACCCAGTACTTC. Its translation: CASSKRQGLGETQYF.

This clonotype was picked up many times. The rearrangement links TRBV29-1 to TRBJ2-5; 9 nucleotides line up with TRBD1. V lost 4 bases and J lost 5; bases outside the gene matches: 8. The CDR3 runs 14 residues. CDR1 SQVTM and CDR2 ANQGSEA come from the germline V gene. CDR3 DNA: TGCAGCGTTGGGACAGGGGCAGCGAAGGAGACCCAGTACTTC. Protein: CSVGTGAAKETQYF. Drawing the rest from reference TRBV29-1 and TRBJ2-5, the complete variable domain is SAVISQKPSRDICQRGTSLTIQCQVDSQVTMMFWYRQQPGQSLTLIATANQGSEATYESGFVIDKFPISRPNLTFSTLTVSNMSPEDSSIYLCSVGTGAAKETQYFGPGTRLLVL.

The chain couples TRBV29-1 to TRBJ1-2, with 9 bases identical to TRBD1. The CDR3 covers 10 residues. Per germline, CDR1 SQVTM and CDR2 ANQGSEA. Trimming cost V 8 bases and J 8 bases; bases outside gene matches: 3. CDR3: CSSGQGGYTF. The CDR3 bases are TGCAGCTCGGGACAGGGCGGCTACACCTTC. The full variable domain, its missing parts supplied by reference TRBV29-1 and TRBJ1-2, is SAVISQKPSRDICQRGTSLTIQCQVDSQVTMMFWYRQQPGQSLTLIATANQGSEATYESGFVIDKFPISRPNLTFSTLTVSNMSPEDSSIYLCSSGQGGYTFGSGTRLTVV.

The sample holds one count of this clonotype. Mismatch with germline at one junction end may stem from a read error. The chain is built from TRBV10-3 and TRBJ1-1; D unresolved. This CDR3 spans 12 amino acids. The germline V gene has CDR1 ENHRY and CDR2 SYGVKD. The CDR3 sequence is CATSDPGGQAFF. CDR3 DNA sequence: TGTGCCACCAGTGACCCGGGCGGCCAAGCTTTCTTT.

This clonotype was detected only a few times. This rearrangement joins TRBV28 to TRBJ2-7; 7 bases are a match to TRBD1. The J segment lost 5 bases and the V segment lost 5 bases, leaving 3 bases of the junction unmatched. The germline V gene has CDR1 MDHEN and CDR2 SYDVKM. The CDR3 runs to 12 residues. The CDR3 protein is CASSIQGNEQYF. In nucleotides, the CDR3 is TGTGCCAGCAGTATACAGGGGAACGAGCAGTACTTC. Supplemented by reference TRBV28 and TRBJ2-7, the full variable domain reads DVKVTQSSRYLVKRTGEKVFLECVQDMDHENMFWYRQDPGLGLRLIYFSYDVKMKEKGDIPEGYSVSREKKERFSLILESASTNQTSMYLCASSIQGNEQYFGPGTRLTVT.

With respect to this clonotype: The junction departs from germline at one end; a sequencing error may be responsible. The chain recombines TRBV7-2 with TRBJ1-1; tentative D call: TRBD1 (6 bases). This CDR3 contains 17 residues. CDR1 is SGHTA, CDR2 FQGNSA, per germline. The CDR3 protein is CASSHRGGAGQNTEAFF. The CDR3, as DNA: TGCGCCAGCAGCCACCGCGGGGGGGCGGGACAGAACACTGAAGCTTTCTTT.

About this clonotype: A much larger clone sits a single nucleotide away, making a read error possible. The chain has TRBV11-2 and TRBJ2-5; D possibly corresponds to TRBD2 (6 bases). This CDR3 region has 15 residues. Trimming shortened V by 1 base and J by 4 bases, and 13 bases separated the two germline ends. Germline V gene lookup returns CDR1 SGHAT and CDR2 FQNNGV. CDR3 in DNA: TGTGCCAGCAGCTTAGGGGTTAGCGGACCAGAGACCCAGTACTTC. It codes for CASSLGVSGPETQYF.

This clonotype was detected a few times. This chain connects TRBV19 to TRBJ1-4, with D uncertain. Germline V gives CDR1 LNHDA, CDR2 SQIVND (reference sequence). The CDR3 has 14 amino acids. V lost 8 bases to trimming and J lost 4 bases, with 14 bases between them. For the CDR3, the DNA is TGTGCCAGTGCCCATGAGTACGGTAATGAAAAACTGTTTTTT. Translation: CASAHEYGNEKLFF.

This chain links TRBV10-3 with TRBJ1-1; D might be TRBD1 (5 bases). Germline V gene sequence: CDR1 ENHRY, CDR2 SYGVKD. V dropped 8 bases and J dropped 0 bases, with 7 bases sitting between them. The CDR3 covers 12 residues. The CDR3 spells CAIGQLNTEAFF. CDR3 bases: TGTGCCATCGGACAATTGAACACTGAAGCTTTCTTT.

This clonotype was seen a few times. The V call is TRBV20-1, the J call TRBJ1-1; a weak D match, TRBD1 (5 bases). Trimming shortened V by 7 bases and J by 1 base, and 16 bases separated the two germline ends. Germline lookup yields CDR1 DFQATT and CDR2 SNEGSKA (reference sequence). The CDR3 loop spans 14 amino acids. DNA of the CDR3: TGCAGTGTTATCAGGGTATACCCGAACACTGAAGCTTTCTTT. It translates to CSVIRVYPNTEAFF.

V usage is TRBV6-4 and J usage is TRBJ1-1; no clear D. CDR3 length: 17 amino acids. From germline, CDR1 is MRHNA and CDR2 SNTAGT. V was cut by 8 bases and J by 3 bases, with 25 bases left in between. The CDR3 region has the DNA TGTGCCAGCCGTAGGTGGGGAGGGCTCGGGGAGGACACTGAAGCTTTCTTT. Translating gives CASRRWGGLGEDTEAFF.

J is TRBJ1-1 and V is TRBV7-9; D is undetermined. V dropped 5 bases and J dropped 4 bases, with 17 bases sitting between them. CDR1 and CDR2 (germline): SEHNR, FQNEAQ (reference sequence). The CDR3 runs 15 residues. The CDR3 region has the DNA TGTGCCAGCAGCCAAGCTGGGGTAGTTGGCACTGAAGCTTTCTTT. Its protein is CASSQAGVVGTEAFF.

CDR3 sequence (DNA): TGTGCCAGCAGTGAAGAACCGGGACTAGTCTCTGACGAGCAGTACTTC. This translates into CASSEEPGLVSDEQYF. The J gene is TRBJ2-7, the V gene TRBV6-5; 8 bases match TRBD2. The CDR3 is 16 amino acids. Trimming removed 5 bases from V and 5 bases from J; junction bases left unmatched: 14. Germline CDR1 and CDR2: MNHEY and SVGAGI.

On this clonotype itself: The CDR3 does not end in the conserved phenylalanine or tryptophan, so this is likely a read error. The rearrangement uses TRBV7-9 and TRBJ1-1, with a weak D call TRBD1 (5 bases). Trimming cost V 3 bases and J 4 bases, with 12 bases left between them. The CDR3 has 14 residues. CDR1 is SEHNR and CDR2 is FQNEAQ in the germline V gene (reference sequence). The CDR3 protein is CASSFGVGGTEAFS. The CDR3 nucleotides are TGTGCCAGCAGCTTTGGAGTTGGGGGCACTGAAGCTTTCTCT.

This clonotype has more than one count but fewer than ten. CDR3 in amino acids: CASSEAGGDYEQYF. CDR3 coding DNA: TGTGCCAGCAGTGAGGCCGGGGGAGACTACGAGCAGTACTTC. The V gene is TRBV2, the J gene TRBJ2-7, with D perhaps TRBD2 (6 bases). The CDR3 loop spans 14 amino acids. The germline CDR1 and CDR2 sequences are SNHLY and FYNNEI. Trimming left V 3 bases short and J 3 bases short, with 12 bases between.

This clonotype was observed a handful of times. This chain links TRBV7-2 with TRBJ2-7; the D is unclear. CDR1 and CDR2 from the germline V gene are SGHTA and FQGNSA. Between the trimmed V and J ends, which lost 5 bases and 6 bases, there was a span of 14 bases. This CDR3 has 13 residues. This chain's CDR3 is CASSPPPYVEQYF. The CDR3 DNA sequence: TGTGCCAGCAGCCCTCCCCCCTATGTCGAGCAGTACTTC.

This clonotype was seen repeatedly, ten times or more. This chain links TRBV7-6 with TRBJ2-5; TRBD1 aligns across 7 bases. V was pared by 5 bases and J by 1 base, with 4 bases of the junction left unmatched. Germline V gene sequence: CDR1 SGHVS, CDR2 FNYEAQ. The CDR3 loop spans 14 amino acids. CDR3 nucleotides: TGTGCCAGCAGCGCGACAGGGTTCCAAGAGACCCAGTACTTC. Translating gives CASSATGFQETQYF.

This chain joins TRBV19 and TRBJ2-5; 7 bases fit TRBD2. CDR1 LNHDA and CDR2 SQIVND come from the germline V gene (reference sequence). This CDR3 is 15 amino acids long. Trimming at V came to 3 bases and at J to 2 bases, leaving 6 bases not matched to a gene. The CDR3 reads CASSMGGLLQETQYF. CDR3 DNA sequence: TGTGCCAGTAGTATGGGGGGACTACTTCAAGAGACCCAGTACTTC.

Only a few counts were recorded for this clonotype. The chain joins TRBV20-1 to TRBJ1-6; 10 positions match TRBD1. This CDR3 region has 17 residues. The trim removed 3 bases at V and 3 bases at J, leaving 8 bases unmatched. Germline assignment: CDR1 DFQATT and CDR2 SNEGSKA (reference sequence). DNA for the CDR3: TGCAGTGCTAGTCCCCAGGGACAGGGGTTCTATAATTCACCCCTCCACTTT. Its protein is CSASPQGQGFYNSPLHF.

The chain has TRBV25-1 and TRBJ1-1; possible D gene TRBD1, 5 bases. The CDR3 loop spans 13 amino acids. V lost 4 bases and J 6 bases, leaving 12 bases between the germline ends. Germline V gives CDR1 MGHDK, CDR2 SYGVNS. CDR3 bases: TGTGCCAGCAGTGCCGGGGGAGCGGCTGAAGCTTTCTTT. Residues: CASSAGGAAEAFF.

The rearrangement links TRBV2 to TRBJ1-5; the match to TRBD1 covers 8 bases. The CDR3 spans 14 residues. Germline assignment: CDR1 SNHLY and CDR2 FYNNEI. The J segment lost 1 base and the V segment lost 8 bases, leaving 4 bases of the junction unmatched. The CDR3 region has the DNA TGTGCCAGCTTGGCAGGGGGCAGCAATCAGCCCCAGCATTTT. Protein sequence: CASLAGGSNQPQHF.

J is TRBJ1-5 and V is TRBV7-9; 8 nucleotides line up with TRBD1. CDR1 and CDR2 from the germline V gene are SEHNR and FQNEAQ (reference sequence). With V trimmed by 5 bases and J by 9 bases, 9 bases remained unmatched. The CDR3 loop spans 14 amino acids. This chain's CDR3 is CASSSSGGTGPQHF. The CDR3 DNA reads as TGTGCCAGCAGCAGCTCAGGGGGCACCGGGCCCCAGCATTTT.

This sequence joins TRBV7-9 and TRBJ1-1, with a tentative D call TRBD1 (5 bases). The CDR3 loop spans 12 amino acids. V was cut by 8 bases and J by 3 bases, with 10 bases left in between. Germline CDR1 reads SEHNR; CDR2 reads FQNEAQ (reference sequence). In nucleotides, the CDR3 is TGTGCCAGCCACAGGACCTACACTGAAGCTTTCTTT. It yields the protein CASHRTYTEAFF. Together with reference TRBV7-9 and TRBJ1-1, the CDR3 gives the full variable domain: DTGVSQNPRHKITKRGQNVTFRCDPISEHNRLYWYRQTLGQGPEFLTYFQNEAQLEKSRLLSDRFSAERPKGSFSTLEIQRTEQGDSAMYLCASHRTYTEAFFGQGTRLTVV.

This clonotype showed up many times. The J gene is TRBJ1-2, the V gene TRBV5-1; 9 bases are a match to TRBD1. CDR1 SGHRS and CDR2 YFSETQ come from the germline V gene. The trim removed 4 bases at V and 2 bases at J, leaving 9 bases unmatched. The CDR3 length is 16 residues. The CDR3 DNA reads TGCGCCAGCAGCCACCGACAGGGGGGTTCAAACTATGGCTACACCTTC. Protein: CASSHRQGGSNYGYTF. The variable domain in full, completed from reference TRBV5-1 and TRBJ1-2, reads KAGVTQTPRYLIKTRGQQVTLSCSPISGHRSVSWYQQTPGQGLQFLFEYFSETQRNKGNFPGRFSGRQFSNSRSEMNVSTLELGDSALYLCASSHRQGGSNYGYTFGSGTRLTVV.

This clonotype was seen a single time. Possible read error: a much larger clone is one base away. V is TRBV7-9 and J is TRBJ2-7; D is uncertain. CDR3 length: 13 amino acids. Germline CDR1 reads SEHNR; CDR2 reads FQNEAQ (reference sequence). CDR3 coding DNA: TGTGCCAGCAGCGGCGTCAACTCCTACGAGCAGCACTTC. Protein product: CASSGVNSYEQHF.

The rearrangement uses TRBV10-2 and TRBJ1-2; 9 nucleotides line up with TRBD1. The germline CDR1 and CDR2 sequences are WSHSY and SAAADI. This CDR3 has 15 amino acids. The V gene end was trimmed by 0 bases and the J gene end by 8 bases; junction bases not matched to a gene: 7. In DNA form, the CDR3 reads TGCGCCAGCAGTGAGTCCACAGGGGGCGCCAAGGGCTACACCTTC. This codes for CASSESTGGAKGYTF.

The chain couples TRBV20-1 to TRBJ1-1; TRBD1 matches 9 bases. The CDR3 consists of 16 residues. CDR1 and CDR2 from the germline V gene are DFQATT and SNEGSKA (reference sequence). After removal of 2 bases from V and 4 bases from J, the junction contained 11 bases not matched to a gene. CDR3 loop: CSARSLRDREGTEAFF. The CDR3 region has the DNA TGCAGTGCTAGATCCCTCCGGGACAGGGAGGGCACTGAAGCTTTCTTT.

This clonotype was picked up many times. The rearrangement joins TRBV7-2 to TRBJ1-3; 8 positions match TRBD1. The germline V gene has CDR1 SGHTA and CDR2 FQGNSA. The CDR3 is 15 residues long. V lost 5 bases and J lost 4; bases outside the gene matches: 7. This chain's CDR3 is CASSPGQGPGNTIYF. In nucleotides, the CDR3 is TGTGCCAGCAGCCCAGGACAGGGTCCGGGAAACACCATATATTTT.